Included here is one TCR beta chain sequence, with context. Per the study methods: Reference gene primer amplification gave nucleated cell count estimates. Assay: immunoSEQ multiplex PCR; the TCRdb copy retains only in-frame clones and omits some. That table is the source of V, J and clone size, and D and trimming were worked out from the DNA. This table holds approximately 64,000 clones, 88% found once. Recruited during active infection, patients (from Seattle) were subsequently followed longitudinally. The V and J ends lost 5 bases and 2 bases respectively, with 12 bases between them. Per the germline V gene, CDR1 is PRHDT and CDR2 is FYEKMQ (reference sequence). This CDR3 has 14 amino acids. The data are from a study of blood T cell repertoires in COVID-19. About the research overall: Whether acute or convalescent, the COVID-19 samples came from the United States, Italy and Spain. The cDNA or gDNA used as material had been derived from T cells, B-cell-depleted T cells, or PBMCs.

This TCR was sampled from a woman aged 55-70 years with COVID-19, enrolled during active disease. The gene calls are TRBV13 and TRBJ1-1; D call uncertain. The specimen was peripheral blood. The CDR3 loop reads CASSPRTGNTEAFF. CDR3 DNA: TGTGCCAGCAGCCCCCGGACGGGAAACACTGAAGCTTTCTTT.